This is a list of T cell receptor beta chains from one sample in a study of vaccination and CD4 T cells after COVID-19. TCRdb processed the PCR reads anew with MiXCR; each CDR3 protein has one entry. The sample carries some 20,000 distinct CDR3 sequences, just under 55% recorded once. For these receptors, no antigen is known. Sequencing input: CD4+ T cells from blood, cultured in vitro. Source of these receptors: a human donor who had recovered from COVID-19. Each CDR3 is given with its conserved first and last residue. The D gene is left open where the match is weak. Rows give clone size only sometimes, using once, few, many, or a class for an expanded clone.

clone_size: -
v_call: TRBV15
j_call: TRBJ2-1
d_call: -
cdr3_nt: TGTGCCACCAGCAGGCTGACAAGAAATGAGCAGTTCTTC
cdr3_aa: CATSRLTRNEQFF

clone_size: -
v_call: TRBV6-1
j_call: TRBJ2-7
d_call: TRBD1
cdr3_nt: TGTGCCAGCAACAATCCTAAGCCAGGGGGCTACGAGCAGTACTTC
cdr3_aa: CASNNPKPGGYEQYF

clone_size: -
v_call: TRBV7-9
j_call: TRBJ1-6
d_call: -
cdr3_nt: TGTGCCAGCAGCCCAAGCGGGGGTTCACCCCTCCACTTT
cdr3_aa: CASSPSGGSPLHF

clone_size: -
v_call: TRBV12-3/TRBV12-4
j_call: TRBJ1-2
d_call: -
cdr3_nt: TGTGCCAGCAGTCTGTGGACAGTGAGTGTCTATGGCTACACCTTC
cdr3_aa: CASSLWTVSVYGYTF

clone_size: -
v_call: TRBV7-2
j_call: TRBJ1-1
d_call: -
cdr3_nt: TGTGCCAGCAGCTACCGGAGACAGGAGGAAGCTTTCTTT
cdr3_aa: CASSYRRQEEAFF

clone_size: -
v_call: TRBV20-1
j_call: TRBJ1-1
d_call: -
cdr3_nt: TGCAGTGCTAAGTCGGGGGTGGTTAACACTGAAGCTTTCTTT
cdr3_aa: CSAKSGVVNTEAFF

clone_size: once
v_call: TRBV7-8
j_call: TRBJ1-5
d_call: -
cdr3_nt: TGTGCCAGCAGCTTAGCTGACAGGTCCCGGCGTAGCAATCAGCCCCAGCATTTT
cdr3_aa: CASSLADRSRRSNQPQHF

clone_size: few
v_call: TRBV7-3
j_call: TRBJ1-1
d_call: -
cdr3_nt: TGTGCCAGCAGCCCGGGGACGATGAACACTGAAGCTTTCTTT
cdr3_aa: CASSPGTMNTEAFF

clone_size: -
v_call: TRBV19
j_call: TRBJ2-1
d_call: TRBD1
cdr3_nt: TGTGCCAGTAGTTTACGGACAGGGTTTCATGAGCAGTTCTTC
cdr3_aa: CASSLRTGFHEQFF

clone_size: -
v_call: TRBV20-1
j_call: TRBJ2-7
d_call: TRBD1
cdr3_nt: TGCAGTGCCCCGACAGGGCGAGGGGACGAGCAGTACTTC
cdr3_aa: CSAPTGRGDEQYF

clone_size: -
v_call: TRBV6-2/TRBV6-3
j_call: TRBJ1-4
d_call: TRBD1
cdr3_nt: TGTGCCAGCAAAACGACAGGGGGAGGTGAAAAACTGTTTTTT
cdr3_aa: CASKTTGGGEKLFF

clone_size: -
v_call: TRBV11-3
j_call: TRBJ1-1
d_call: TRBD1
cdr3_nt: TGTGCCAGCAGTCACAGGGGCCGAAAGAACACTGAAGCTTTCTTT
cdr3_aa: CASSHRGRKNTEAFF

clone_size: -
v_call: TRBV2
j_call: TRBJ2-7
d_call: TRBD2
cdr3_nt: TGTGCCAGCAGGACCACTAGCGGAGGCTACGAGCAGTACTTC
cdr3_aa: CASRTTSGGYEQYF

clone_size: few
v_call: TRBV6-2/TRBV6-3
j_call: TRBJ2-1
d_call: -
cdr3_nt: TGTGCCAGCAGGGGACGGCGATACAATGAGCAGTTCTTC
cdr3_aa: CASRGRRYNEQFF